This entry lists 5 T cell receptor beta chains sequenced from one sample in a study of shared clonotypes between healthy human individuals (dated by TCRdb to the early 2020s). Libraries were prepared through the immunoSEQ multiplex PCR assay. TCRdb retrieved this table from immuneACCESS and kept in-frame rearrangements only. Not all clones are present; in checked studies, unresolved V genes account for under half, and no reason is known for the remainder. The sample records about 2 million clones, roughly 94% of which are singletons. 0.1% to 0.15% of the sample rests with the top ten. Sequences were obtained from naive CD4+ T cells sorted from blood. The label giving this sample's cell subset or site can be read as: CD45RA+ positively selected. These receptors were obtained from a man aged 18 to 29 in good health.

The genes are TRBV7-9 and TRBJ1-2, with TRBD1 matching over 7 bases. The CDR3 is 14 amino acids. Trimming at V came to 8 bases and at J to 4 bases, leaving 10 bases not matched to a gene. Germline CDR1 SEHNR, CDR2 FQNEAQ (reference sequence). The CDR3 DNA reads TGTGCCAGCTCCGAAGGGGGCAAGGGCTATGGCTACACCTTC. Residues: CASSEGGKGYGYTF.

J is TRBJ2-7 and V is TRBV2; TRBD1 matches at 9 bases. Losses at the gene ends were 7 bases for V and 7 bases for J; bases not matched to a gene: 11. This CDR3 is 14 amino acids long. Germline CDR1 is SNHLY and CDR2 is FYNNEI. DNA for the CDR3: TGTGCCAGCAACCTCTACCGACAGGGGGATGAGCAGTACTTC. Amino acids: CASNLYRQGDEQYF.

The chain carries TRBV27 and TRBJ1-2; D is ambiguous. Trimming cost V 4 bases and J 2 bases, with 11 bases left between them. Germline V CDR1 and CDR2: MNHEY, SMNVEV (reference sequence). This CDR3 has 14 amino acids. The CDR3 loop reads CASSSLIQNYGYTF. The DNA for the CDR3 is TGTGCCAGCAGTTCGTTGATACAAAACTATGGCTACACCTTC.

The chain combines TRBV2 with TRBJ1-6, with D tentatively TRBD1 (5 bases). The germline CDR1 and CDR2 sequences are SNHLY and FYNNEI. The CDR3 is 15 amino acids. The germline V and J ends were trimmed by 7 bases and 6 bases, with 16 bases remaining between them. The CDR3 is CASTHGGTSNSPLHF. In DNA form, the CDR3 reads TGTGCCAGCACTCACGGGGGGACCAGTAATTCACCCCTCCACTTT.

The chain carries TRBV5-1 and TRBJ2-1, with 9 bases matching TRBD1. V was clipped by 3 bases and J by 10 bases; unmatched bases: 14. The germline gives CDR1 SGHRS, CDR2 YFSETQ. This CDR3 has 16 residues. In DNA form, the CDR3 reads TGCGCCAGCAGCTCTTCCCCGGGACAGGGACAACTCGAGCAGTTCTTC. Its translation: CASSSSPGQGQLEQFF.